One and the same sample provided the 31 T cell receptor beta chains below, sequenced in a study of spatial heterogeneity in lung cancer. A single record per CDR3 protein comes from TCRdb applying MiXCR to the 5' RACE reads. Counted here are about 21,000 distinct CDR3 sequences, roughly 4.5% occurring once; the ten biggest clones make up approximately 7.4%. The time point here: sample taken at primary tumor resection. Specimen: PBMCs, collected at surgery. These receptors originate from a male donor with early-stage non-small cell lung cancer.

This clonotype was counted ten times or more. This chain joins TRBV4-1 and TRBJ2-1; D unclear. Per the germline V gene, CDR1 is MGHRA and CDR2 is YSYEKL. The CDR3 length is 12 residues. Trimming stripped 0 bases from V and 12 bases from J, with 9 bases between. CDR3 in amino acids: CASSQDLVRQFF. The CDR3 DNA reads TGCGCCAGCAGCCAAGATCTTGTAAGGCAGTTCTTC.

This clonotype was counted only a few times. This chain uses TRBV30 with TRBJ2-7; TRBD2 might be the D (6 bases). The CDR3 is 14 amino acids. Germline V gene data show CDR1 as GTSNPN and CDR2 as SVGIG (reference sequence). V lost 7 bases and J lost 4, with 20 bases in between. The CDR3 here is CASHAKGLGYEQYF. The CDR3 DNA sequence: TGTGCCTCCCACGCCAAGGGACTGGGGTACGAGCAGTACTTC.

This clonotype was seen repeatedly, ten times or more. The rearrangement uses TRBV9 and TRBJ2-7; 14 nucleotides agree with TRBD2. This CDR3 is 15 amino acids long. Per germline, CDR1 SGDLS and CDR2 YYNGEE. J was trimmed by 3 bases and V by 4 bases; bases with no gene match: 3. CDR3 residues: CASSSGTSGGYEQYF. In DNA, the CDR3 is TGTGCCAGCAGCTCGGGGACTAGCGGGGGCTACGAGCAGTACTTC. Using reference TRBV9 and TRBJ2-7 for the parts outside the CDR3, the full variable domain is DSGVTQTPKHLITATGQRVTLRCSPRSGDLSVYWYQQSLDQGLQFLIQYYNGEERAKGNILERFSAQQFPDLHSELNLSSLELGDSALYFCASSSGTSGGYEQYFGPGTRLTVT.

The sample holds many counts of this clonotype. The rearrangement joins TRBV5-6 to TRBJ2-5; the match to TRBD2 covers 7 bases. Trimming at V came to 3 bases and at J to 5 bases, leaving 13 bases not matched to a gene. Germline loops: CDR1 SGHDT, CDR2 YYEEEE. CDR3 length equals 16 residues. The CDR3 DNA is TGTGCCAGCAGCTCCTTGGGGGGGAGAGGTGCCGAGACCCAGTACTTC. Residues: CASSSLGGRGAETQYF. Full variable domain (rest looked up from reference TRBV5-6 and TRBJ2-5): DAGVTQSPTHLIKTRGQQVTLRCSPKSGHDTVSWYQQALGQGPQFIFQYYEEEERQRGNFPDRFSGHQFPNYSSELNVNALLLGDSALYLCASSSLGGRGAETQYFGPGTRLLVL.

This clonotype was found many times. CDR3 amino acids: CASRRAGTPSYEQYF. DNA of the CDR3: TGTGCCAGCCGGAGGGCAGGGACGCCCTCCTACGAGCAGTACTTC. The chain carries TRBV27 and TRBJ2-7, with D perhaps TRBD2 (6 bases). Trimming stripped 8 bases from V and 0 bases from J, with 17 bases between. CDR3 length: 15 residues. Per the germline V gene, CDR1 is MNHEY and CDR2 is SMNVEV (reference sequence).

This clonotype was seen repeatedly, ten times or more. The gene calls are TRBV7-9 and TRBJ2-5, with D unclear. V was cut by 6 bases and J by 5 bases, with 10 bases left in between. The CDR3 contains 12 residues. Germline values: CDR1 SEHNR, CDR2 FQNEAQ (reference sequence). The CDR3 sequence is CASSLTWETQYF. DNA for the CDR3: TGTGCCAGCAGTTTAACTTGGGAGACCCAGTACTTC.

In this sample, this clonotype turned up many times. J is TRBJ1-5 and V is TRBV19; D unclear. V lost 2 bases to trimming and J lost 2 bases, with 7 bases between them. CDR1 is LNHDA and CDR2 is SQIVND in the germline V gene (reference sequence). This CDR3 has 14 amino acids. CDR3 loop: CASSIQFGNQPQHF. The CDR3 DNA follows: TGTGCCAGTAGTATACAGTTTGGCAATCAGCCCCAGCATTTT.

This clonotype rates as medium-sized. This chain uses TRBV29-1 with TRBJ2-1, with 9 bases matching TRBD1. The CDR3 is made up of 14 amino acids. Germline assignment: CDR1 SQVTM and CDR2 ANQGSEA. Trimming took 5 bases from V and 9 from J; bases not matched to a gene: 11. CDR3 loop: CSVTRDREGFEQFF. The CDR3 region has the DNA TGCAGCGTTACCCGGGACAGGGAGGGTTTTGAGCAGTTCTTC.

CDR3 residues: CSAMAFNEQFF. The CDR3 nucleotides read TGCAGTGCCATGGCATTCAATGAGCAGTTCTTC. The chain couples TRBV20-1 to TRBJ2-1, with no clear D. From germline, CDR1 is DFQATT and CDR2 SNEGSKA (reference sequence). Trimming shortened V by 6 bases and J by 6 bases, and 9 bases separated the two germline ends. The CDR3 totals 11 residues.

This clonotype was picked up many times. This chain connects TRBV29-1 to TRBJ2-1; 15 nucleotides line up with TRBD2. The V gene's germline CDR1 is SQVTM and CDR2 ANQGSEA. The trim removed 6 bases at V and 8 bases at J, leaving 5 bases unmatched. This CDR3 region has 14 residues. CDR3 DNA: TGCAGCGTCCGAGGACTAGCGGGAGGGGATGAGCAGTTCTTC. Translation gives CSVRGLAGGDEQFF.

This clonotype was seen a handful of times. J is TRBJ1-1 and V is TRBV6-2 or TRBV6-3; 9 nucleotides align to TRBD1. The CDR3 extends over 17 amino acids. Germline CDR1 reads MNHEY; CDR2 reads SVGEGT. V shed 6 bases and J 0 bases; nucleotides not matched to a gene: 11. CDR3 in amino acids: CASSPTDRGLLNTEAFF. CDR3 sequence (DNA): TGTGCCAGCAGCCCGACGGACAGGGGTCTTTTGAACACTGAAGCTTTCTTT.

This clonotype appeared many times. The chain is built from TRBV20-1 and TRBJ2-7, with D perhaps assigned TRBD1 or TRBD2 (5 bases each). Germline-derived CDR1 and CDR2 are DFQATT and SNEGSKA (reference sequence). V was trimmed by 0 bases and J by 2 bases, leaving 14 bases between them. This CDR3 has 15 amino acids. CDR3 protein: CSARDLGTSAYEQYF. As DNA, the CDR3 is TGCAGTGCTAGAGACCTCGGGACGTCTGCCTACGAGCAGTACTTC.

This clonotype is medium-sized in the sample. This rearrangement joins TRBV29-1 to TRBJ1-1; D ambiguous. This CDR3 comprises 12 residues. Germline V gene lookup returns CDR1 SQVTM and CDR2 ANQGSEA. V gave up 6 bases and J gave up 5 bases, with 13 bases separating them. The CDR3 DNA follows: TGCAGCGTACGAACGATGAGAACTGAAGCTTTCTTT. Protein product: CSVRTMRTEAFF.

This clonotype was counted only a few times. J is TRBJ2-3 and V is TRBV24-1; 10 nucleotides align to TRBD1. The CDR3 loop spans 18 amino acids. CDR1 and CDR2 (germline): KGHDR, SFDVKD. The V gene end was trimmed by 3 bases and the J gene end by 1 base; junction bases not matched to a gene: 9. CDR3 sequence reads: CATSDPAGTGAGTDTQYF. The CDR3 DNA reads TGTGCCACCAGTGATCCCGCCGGGACAGGGGCAGGCACAGATACGCAGTATTTT.

The table lists this clonotype with many counts. The chain couples TRBV18 to TRBJ2-3; no clear D. The germline CDR1 and CDR2 sequences are KGHSH and LQKENI. The CDR3 sequence is 13 residues long. Trimming stripped 0 bases from V and 1 base from J, with 2 bases between. As DNA, the CDR3 is TGTGCCAGCTCACCACCGGGCACAGATACGCAGTATTTT. It yields the protein CASSPPGTDTQYF.

This rearrangement joins TRBV7-8 to TRBJ2-7; D gene unclear. The CDR3 runs to 15 residues. Germline V gene sequence: CDR1 SGHVS, CDR2 FQNEAQ. Trimming took 3 bases from V and 1 from J, leaving 13 bases between them. The CDR3 region is CASSFSAVRSYEQYF. CDR3 in DNA: TGTGCCAGCAGCTTTTCGGCAGTAAGGTCCTACGAGCAGTACTTC.

V gene TRBV20-1 combines with J gene TRBJ2-4; no clear D. V was trimmed by 0 bases and J by 0 bases, leaving 15 bases between them. This CDR3 region has 17 residues. CDR1 and CDR2 from the germline V gene are DFQATT and SNEGSKA (reference sequence). The CDR3 nucleotides are TGCAGTGCTAGAGAACGGTCCCCTACCATAGCCAAAAACATTCAGTACTTC. It specifies CSARERSPTIAKNIQYF.

The chain links TRBV27 to TRBJ2-7; D possibly corresponds to TRBD2 (5 bases). Trimming shortened V by 2 bases and J by 1 base, and 9 bases separated the two germline ends. CDR1 MNHEY and CDR2 SMNVEV come from the germline V gene (reference sequence). CDR3 length: 14 residues. This CDR3 reads CASSLSLASYEQYF. DNA for the CDR3: TGTGCCAGCAGTTTAAGTCTAGCTTCCTACGAGCAGTACTTC.

This clonotype has at least ten counts. The chain recombines TRBV20-1 with TRBJ1-1; the match to TRBD1 covers 9 bases. This CDR3 has 13 amino acids. Trimming removed 1 base from V and 6 bases from J; junction bases left unmatched: 3. Germline assignment: CDR1 DFQATT and CDR2 SNEGSKA (reference sequence). In DNA form, the CDR3 reads TGCAGTGCTAGAGTTAGACAGGGGGCTGAAGCTTTCTTT. Its translation is CSARVRQGAEAFF.

This clonotype was counted ten times or more. V and J are TRBV10-1 and TRBJ2-5; maybe TRBD1 (6 bases). Germline assignment: CDR1 WNHNN and CDR2 SYGVQD (reference sequence). The CDR3 loop spans 14 amino acids. The V end was cut by 4 bases, the J end by 1 base, with 10 bases between. CDR3 DNA sequence: TGCGCCAGCAGTGCCGACAGGATCCAAGAGACCCAGTACTTC. It encodes CASSADRIQETQYF.

This clonotype was detected only once. Possible read error: a much larger clone is one base away. The rearrangement joins TRBV3-1 to TRBJ1-1, with D unclear. Germline V gives CDR1 LGHDT, CDR2 YNNKEL (reference sequence). This CDR3 comprises 11 residues. Here the CDR3 DNA reads TGTGCCAGCAGCCAAAACCGGGAAGCTTTGTTT. Translation: CASSQNREALF.

The table lists this clonotype with many counts. This chain joins TRBV7-9 and TRBJ2-7; D not resolved. The V and J ends lost 1 base and 0 bases respectively, with 4 bases between them. This CDR3 region has 13 residues. Germline-derived CDR1 and CDR2 are SEHNR and FQNEAQ (reference sequence). The CDR3 bases are TGTGCCAGCAGCTTAGTCAGCTCCTACGAGCAGTACTTC. It specifies CASSLVSSYEQYF.

There are a few counts of this clonotype. The chain's CDR3 is CASSPYTGENTEAFF. CDR3 in DNA: TGTGCCAGCAGCCCATACACCGGAGAGAACACTGAAGCTTTCTTT. The chain is built from TRBV16 and TRBJ1-1, with D hard to call. The CDR3 spans 15 residues. V dropped 4 bases and J dropped 1 base, with 13 bases sitting between them. CDR1 and CDR2 from the germline V gene are KGHSY and FQNENV.

The chain carries TRBV5-1 and TRBJ2-7; 8 bases agree with TRBD1. The J segment lost 4 bases and the V segment lost 3 bases, leaving 9 bases of the junction unmatched. CDR1 and CDR2 (germline): SGHRS, YFSETQ. CDR3 length: 15 amino acids. CDR3 protein: CASSSTTGAYYEQYF. The CDR3 DNA sequence: TGCGCCAGCAGCTCCACGACAGGGGCTTATTACGAGCAGTACTTC. Supplemented by reference TRBV5-1 and TRBJ2-7, the full variable domain reads KAGVTQTPRYLIKTRGQQVTLSCSPISGHRSVSWYQQTPGQGLQFLFEYFSETQRNKGNFPGRFSGRQFSNSRSEMNVSTLELGDSALYLCASSSTTGAYYEQYFGPGTRLTVT.

This clonotype was detected many times. The gene calls are TRBV7-2 and TRBJ2-2; no reliable D call. The V end lost 6 bases, the J end lost 0 bases, and 8 bases lay between the germline ends. CDR3 length: 14 residues. Per germline, CDR1 SGHTA and CDR2 FQGNSA. The CDR3 protein is CASSQVSNTGELFF. The DNA of the CDR3 is TGTGCCAGCAGTCAGGTTTCGAACACCGGGGAGCTGTTTTTT. The full variable domain, completed using reference TRBV7-2 and TRBJ2-2, is GAGVSQSPSNKVTEKGKDVELRCDPISGHTALYWYRQSLGQGLEFLIYFQGNSAPDKSGLPSDRFSAERTGGSVSTLTIQRTQQEDSAVYLCASSQVSNTGELFFGEGSRLTVL.

This clonotype was detected a few times. This chain connects TRBV3-1 to TRBJ2-3, with a tentative D call TRBD2 (6 bases). Trimming pared 4 bases from V and 0 bases from J, leaving 14 bases between. Germline CDR1 LGHDT, CDR2 YNNKEL (reference sequence). CDR3 length: 16 amino acids. CDR3 nucleotides: TGTGCCAGCAGCCTTAGACTAGGTGGAAGCACAGATACGCAGTATTTT. It is translated as CASSLRLGGSTDTQYF.

The table lists this clonotype with a few counts. The chain recombines TRBV19 with TRBJ2-2, with 8 positions matching TRBD1. The V and J ends lost 7 bases and 0 bases, in that order; junction bases with no gene match: 4. CDR3 length: 15 residues. The germline V gene encodes CDR1 LNHDA and CDR2 SQIVND (reference sequence). CDR3 DNA sequence: TGTGCCAGTACCACGGACAGGGCGAACACCGGGGAGCTGTTTTTT. Its translation: CASTTDRANTGELFF.

CDR3 residues: CASKRGYTGELFF. CDR3 DNA sequence: TGTGCCAGCAAGAGGGGCTACACCGGGGAGCTGTTTTTT. V usage is TRBV6-1 and J usage is TRBJ2-2; possibly TRBD1 or TRBD2 for D (5 bases each). V was shortened by 7 bases and J by 3 bases, with 9 bases between the two germline ends. The CDR3 consists of 13 residues. Germline V gene lookup returns CDR1 MNHNS and CDR2 SASEGT.

This clonotype was recorded at least ten times. The chain employs TRBV12-3 or TRBV12-4 and TRBJ2-2; D gene unclear. V was cut by 1 base and J by 1 base, with 7 bases left in between. The CDR3 sequence is 15 residues long. This CDR3 is CASSLDSVNTGELFF. In DNA, the CDR3 is TGTGCCAGCAGTTTAGACAGTGTGAACACCGGGGAGCTGTTTTTT.

This clonotype has just a few counts. The J gene is TRBJ1-2, the V gene TRBV20-1; D unclear. The ends were cut back, 1 base at V and 7 bases at J, with 7 bases in the middle. The germline V gene has CDR1 DFQATT and CDR2 SNEGSKA (reference sequence). The CDR3 is 11 amino acids. DNA of the CDR3: TGCAGTGCTAGAGCGGGGAGTGGCTACACCTTC. Its translation is CSARAGSGYTF.

The sample holds many counts of this clonotype. J is TRBJ2-1 and V is TRBV20-1; D ambiguous. V lost 7 bases and J lost 4, with 8 bases in between. CDR1 is DFQATT and CDR2 is SNEGSKA in the germline V gene (reference sequence). This CDR3 is 11 amino acids long. The CDR3 coding sequence is TGCAGTGTAGTGGGGTACAATGAGCAGTTCTTC. It specifies CSVVGYNEQFF.